The sequence of this TCR beta chain was determined in a study of control samples from healthy donors and cancer patients. Using immunoSEQ multiplex PCR, the repertoire was profiled, and TCRdb retains in-frame clones only, with some absent. The table records over 150,000 clones, almost 90% of them present only once. V lost 4 bases, J lost 3 bases, and 6 bases lay in between. This CDR3 region has 12 residues. Germline V gene lookup returns CDR1 LGHNA and CDR2 YSLEER. This TCR derives from a woman aged 50 to 65 in good health. The material sequenced was blood. The rearrangement joins TRBV4-3 to TRBJ1-2, with no clear D. CDR3 in DNA: TGCGCCAGCAGCCCCGGGGACTATGGCTACACCTTC. Residues: CASSPGDYGYTF.